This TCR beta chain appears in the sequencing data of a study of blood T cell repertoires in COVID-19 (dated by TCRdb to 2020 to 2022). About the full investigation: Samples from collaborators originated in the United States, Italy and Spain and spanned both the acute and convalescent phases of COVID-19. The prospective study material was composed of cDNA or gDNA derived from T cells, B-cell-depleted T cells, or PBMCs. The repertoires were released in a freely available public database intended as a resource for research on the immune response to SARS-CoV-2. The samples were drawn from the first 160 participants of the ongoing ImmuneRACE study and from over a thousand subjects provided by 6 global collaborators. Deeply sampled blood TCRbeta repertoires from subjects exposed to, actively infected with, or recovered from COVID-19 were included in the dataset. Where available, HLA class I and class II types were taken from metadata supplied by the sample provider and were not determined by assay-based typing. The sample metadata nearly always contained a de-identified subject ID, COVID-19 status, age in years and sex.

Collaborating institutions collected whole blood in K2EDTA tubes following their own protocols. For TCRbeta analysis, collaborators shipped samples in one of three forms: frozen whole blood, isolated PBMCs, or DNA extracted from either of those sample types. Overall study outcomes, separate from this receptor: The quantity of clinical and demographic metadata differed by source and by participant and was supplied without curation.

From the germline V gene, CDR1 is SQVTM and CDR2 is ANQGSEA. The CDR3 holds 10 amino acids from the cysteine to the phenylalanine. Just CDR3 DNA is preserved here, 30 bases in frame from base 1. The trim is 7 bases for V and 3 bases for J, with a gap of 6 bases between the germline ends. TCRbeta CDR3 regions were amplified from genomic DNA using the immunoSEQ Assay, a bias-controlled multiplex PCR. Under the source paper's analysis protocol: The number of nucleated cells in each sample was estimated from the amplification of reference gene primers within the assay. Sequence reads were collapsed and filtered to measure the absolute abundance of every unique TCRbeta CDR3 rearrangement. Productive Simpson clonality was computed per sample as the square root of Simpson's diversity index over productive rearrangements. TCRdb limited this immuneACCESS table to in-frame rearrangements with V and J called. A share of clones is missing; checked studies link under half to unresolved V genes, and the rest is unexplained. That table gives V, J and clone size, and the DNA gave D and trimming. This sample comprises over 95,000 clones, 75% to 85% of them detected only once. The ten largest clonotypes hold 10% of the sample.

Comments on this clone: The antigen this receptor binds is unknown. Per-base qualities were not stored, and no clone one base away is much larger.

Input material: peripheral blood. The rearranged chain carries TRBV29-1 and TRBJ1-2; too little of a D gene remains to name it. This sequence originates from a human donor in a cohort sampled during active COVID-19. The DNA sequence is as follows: TGCAGCGGAGGAGACTATGGCTACACCTTC. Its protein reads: CSGGDYGYTF.